This TCR beta chain was found in a study of blood T cell repertoires in COVID-19 (dated by TCRdb to about 2020). Regarding the research as a whole: Samples covering the acute and convalescent phases of COVID-19 were provided by collaborators in the United States, Italy and Spain. The material from the prospective study consisted of cDNA or gDNA derived from T cells, B-cell-depleted T cells, or PBMCs. Deeply sampled blood TCRbeta repertoires from subjects exposed to, actively infected with, or recovered from COVID-19 were included in the dataset. The repertoires were made available in a free public database intended to serve as a resource for research on the immune response to SARS-CoV-2. The samples were drawn from the first 160 participants of the ongoing ImmuneRACE study and from over 950 subjects provided by 6 global collaborators. Sample metadata almost always included a de-identified subject ID, COVID-19 status, age in years and sex. Where available, HLA class I and class II types were obtained from metadata supplied by the sample provider rather than from assay-based typing.

The CDR3 contains 15 residues, cysteine and phenylalanine counted. Just CDR3 DNA is preserved here, 45 bases in frame from base 1. From a lookup of the germline V gene, CDR1 and CDR2 are MGHDK and SYGVNS. Trimming at the junction amounts to 3 bases on V and 10 bases on J, and the germline ends lie 16 bases apart. Study-wide findings and limitations: Clinical and demographic metadata were provided uncurated, with the amount varying by source and participant.

Enrolling through a virtual design, the prospective study's participants ranged in age from roughly 18 to 89 years and lived across approximately 25 United States geographic areas. To assign participants to cohorts, the prospective study relied on clinical history that participants themselves reported in a screening survey and a study questionnaire. Recovered participants in ImmuneRACE Cohort 3 were defined by two consecutive negative NP/OP PCR tests, clearance by a healthcare professional, or resolution of symptoms. In the prospective study, whole blood, serum and a nasopharyngeal or oropharyngeal swab were collected from each participant by mobile phlebotomists. Additional blood draws and questionnaires over an approximately 2-month period could optionally be provided by prospective study participants. Before DNA extraction, blood samples from the prospective study were shipped at room temperature or frozen.

The immunoSEQ Assay, a bias-controlled multiplex PCR, was used to amplify TCRbeta CDR3 regions from genomic DNA. The source study handled its data this way. The number of nucleated cells in each sample was estimated by amplification of reference gene primers within the assay. Sequence reads were collapsed and filtered to measure the absolute abundance of every unique TCRbeta CDR3 rearrangement. For each sample, productive Simpson clonality was calculated as the square root of Simpson's diversity index across productive rearrangements. The source is immuneACCESS, and TCRdb retained only in-frame sequences with V and J called. Part of the clones is not carried over; for the studies checked, unresolved V genes explain less than half of this, and the remainder is unexplained. V and J calls and clone size come straight from that table; D and trimming were deduced from the DNA. Across this sample there are under 150,000 clones, with around 83% seen only once. 18% of the sample lies in the top ten.

This clone was detected a few times. The clone's antigen remains unknown. No base quality information exists; no much larger clone differs at one position. The TCR originated in a man younger than 40 who had recovered from COVID-19. Sequenced sample: PBMCs or T cells enriched from blood (not recorded which). The chain is assembled from TRBV25-1 and TRBJ1-6; there is no confident call for the D gene. Read as DNA, the sequence is TGTGCCAGCAGTGACCGGACTCCTAAGGAATCACCCCTCCACTTT. Its translation is CASSDRTPKESPLHF. With the rest looked up from the reference TRBV25-1 and TRBJ1-6 genes rather than sequenced, the full variable domain is EADIYQTPRYLVIGTGKKITLECSQTMGHDKMYWYQQDPGMELHLIHYSYGVNSTEKGDLSSESTVSRIRTEHFPLTLESARPSHTSQYLCASSDRTPKESPLHFGNGTRLTVT.